The 4 T cell receptor beta chains reported below all come from one sample, sequenced in a study of blood T cell repertoires in COVID-19. This table comes from immunoSEQ multiplex PCR, and its TCRdb copy is limited to in-frame clones, with some not included. The repertoire holds almost 400,000 clones, with just under 90% as singletons. What was sequenced was PBMCs or T cells enriched from blood (not recorded which). The receptors derive from a woman younger than 45 who had recovered from COVID-19.

The V and J genes are TRBV9 and TRBJ2-1; D might be TRBD2 (6 bases). The CDR3 totals 14 residues. Germline lookup yields CDR1 SGDLS and CDR2 YYNGEE. V was clipped by 1 base and J by 5 bases, with 10 bases between them. The CDR3, as DNA: TGTGCCAGCAGCGTACTGACGGGAGACAATGAGCAGTTCTTC. Amino acids: CASSVLTGDNEQFF.

This clone was detected only once. The rearrangement links TRBV15 to TRBJ2-7; 10 positions match TRBD2. The CDR3 length is 15 residues. J gave up 1 base and V 3 bases, and 3 bases lay outside the gene matches. Germline V gene data show CDR1 as LNHNV and CDR2 as YYDKDF (reference sequence). This chain's CDR3 is CATSRTSGLSYEQYF. CDR3 sequence (DNA): TGTGCCACCAGCAGGACTAGCGGGCTTTCCTACGAGCAGTACTTC.

The chain recombines TRBV2 with TRBJ2-3; TRBD1 matches 8 bases. Germline V gene data show CDR1 as SNHLY and CDR2 as FYNNEI. Germline trimming cut 7 bases from V and 1 base from J; bases unmatched to any gene: 7. This CDR3 is built from 15 residues. CDR3 amino acids: CASNFHRGGTDTQYF. The CDR3 coding sequence is TGTGCCAGCAACTTTCACAGGGGGGGCACAGATACGCAGTATTTT.

The V call is TRBV6-2 or TRBV6-3, the J call TRBJ1-1; D is unresolved. Trimming removed 4 bases from V and 0 bases from J, with 9 bases in between. This CDR3 contains 14 residues. Germline CDR1 MNHEY, CDR2 SVGEGT. The CDR3 nucleotides read TGTGCCAGCAGTTCACCGGGTCTGAACACTGAAGCTTTCTTT. Its translation: CASSSPGLNTEAFF.